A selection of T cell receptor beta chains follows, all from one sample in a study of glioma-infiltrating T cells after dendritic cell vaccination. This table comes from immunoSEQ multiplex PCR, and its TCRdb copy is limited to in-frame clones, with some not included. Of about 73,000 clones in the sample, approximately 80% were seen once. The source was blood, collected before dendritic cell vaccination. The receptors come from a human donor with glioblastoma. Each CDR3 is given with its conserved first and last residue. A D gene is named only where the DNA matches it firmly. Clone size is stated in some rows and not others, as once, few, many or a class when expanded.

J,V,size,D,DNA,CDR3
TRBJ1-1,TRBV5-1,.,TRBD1,TGCGCCAGCAGCCGACAGGGACTGAACACTGAAGCTTTCTTT,CASSRQGLNTEAFF
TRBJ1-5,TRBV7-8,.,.,TGTGCCAGCAGCCCGGACAGATGGGAAAGGTCTCAGCCCCAGCATTTT,CASSPDRWERSQPQHF
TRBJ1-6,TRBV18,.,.,TGTGCCAGCTCACCACCGGCGGTTTCTAATTCACCCCTCCACTTT,CASSPPAVSNSPLHF
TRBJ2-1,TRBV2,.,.,TGTGCCAGCTGTCAGGGATACAATGAGCAGTTCTTC,CASCQGYNEQFF
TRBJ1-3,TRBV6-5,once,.,TGTGCCAGCAGGACCCTAGGCGGTAGTGGAAACACCATATATTTT,CASRTLGGSGNTIYF
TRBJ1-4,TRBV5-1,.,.,TGCGCCAGCCCCTCCTCATCGGGGGGCATTTTTTCCATGTCCCCTGCAACTAATGAAAAACTGTTTTTT,CASPSSSGGIFSMSPATNEKLFF
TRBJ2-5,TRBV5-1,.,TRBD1,TGCGCCAGCAGCCGACAGGGATTACAAGAGACCCAGTACTTC,CASSRQGLQETQYF
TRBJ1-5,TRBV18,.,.,TGTGCCAGCTCGCGGCAGGGAATTCAGCCCCAGCATTTT,CASSRQGIQPQHF
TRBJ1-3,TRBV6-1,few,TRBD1,TGTGCCAGCACCGCGGACAGGGCTGGAAACACCATATATTTT,CASTADRAGNTIYF
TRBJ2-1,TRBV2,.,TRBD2,TGTGCCAGCAGGAAAGTAGCGGGAGGATCCAATGAGCAGTTCTTC,CASRKVAGGSNEQFF
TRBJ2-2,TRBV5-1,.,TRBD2,TGCGCCAGCAGCCCCCGGACTAGCGGGGGGGCGGGGGAGCTGTTTTTT,CASSPRTSGGAGELFF
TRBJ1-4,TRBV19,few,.,TGTGCCAGTAGTCGGACAACTCTTACTGAAAAACTGTTTTTT,CASSRTTLTEKLFF
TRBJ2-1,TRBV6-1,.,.,TGTGCCAGCAGTGAAGAGGGGCGGAGCTCCTACAATGAGCAGTTCTTC,CASSEEGRSSYNEQFF
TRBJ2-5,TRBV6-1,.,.,TGTGCCAGCAGGGTCCGGGAGACCCAGTACTTC,CASRVRETQYF
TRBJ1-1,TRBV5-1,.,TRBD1,TGCGCCAGCAGCTACCAGGGGGGGAACACTGAAGCTTTCTTT,CASSYQGGNTEAFF
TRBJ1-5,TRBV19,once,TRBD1,TGTGCCAGTGAATATGACAGGGGGTCCCGTCAGCCCCAGCATTTT,CASEYDRGSRQPQHF
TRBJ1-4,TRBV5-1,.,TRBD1,TGCGCCAGCAGCTTGGGCCGGGACAGACGGAATGAAAAACTGTTTTTT,CASSLGRDRRNEKLFF
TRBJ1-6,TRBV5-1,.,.,TGCGCCAGCAGCTGGGAGAATGAGTCACCCCTCCACTTT,CASSWENESPLHF
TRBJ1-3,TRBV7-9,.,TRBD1,TGTGCCAGCAGCTCGGTACAGGGGGCGAGCGGAAACACCATATATTTT,CASSSVQGASGNTIYF
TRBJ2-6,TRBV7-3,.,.,TGTGCCAGCAGCCGCCCAGGGGCTGGGGCCAACGTCCTGACTTTC,CASSRPGAGANVLTF
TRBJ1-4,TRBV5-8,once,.,TGTGCCAGCAGCGTCACCTCGTCCCGGGAAAAACTGTTTTTT,CASSVTSSREKLFF